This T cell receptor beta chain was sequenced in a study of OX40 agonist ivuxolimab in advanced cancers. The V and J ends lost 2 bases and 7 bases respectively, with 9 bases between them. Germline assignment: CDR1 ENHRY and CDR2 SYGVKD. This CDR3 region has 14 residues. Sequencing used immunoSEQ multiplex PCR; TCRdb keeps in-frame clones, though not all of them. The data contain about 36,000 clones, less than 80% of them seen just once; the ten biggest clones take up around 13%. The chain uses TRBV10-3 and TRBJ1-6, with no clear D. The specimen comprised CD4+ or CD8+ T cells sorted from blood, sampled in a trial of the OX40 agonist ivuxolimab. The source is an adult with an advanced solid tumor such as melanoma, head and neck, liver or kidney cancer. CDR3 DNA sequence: TGTGCCATCAGTGAGACAGATTACAATTCACCCCTCCACTTT. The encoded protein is CAISETDYNSPLHF.